A single TCR beta chain is shown here with its context. This entry is derived from a study of OX40 agonist ivuxolimab in advanced cancers. Overall study: Patients took ivuxolimab, an agonistic anti-OX40 (CD134) antibody. Cohort: about 82% men, mean age about 60, aged about 20 to 80.

The protocol was immunoSEQ multiplex PCR, while the TCRdb copy is restricted to in-frame clones and leaves out a portion. The sample shows 44,000 or so clones, roughly 93% of them seen only once. The receptor was isolated from an adult with an advanced solid tumor such as melanoma, head and neck, liver or kidney cancer. The sequenced sample was CD4+ or CD8+ T cells sorted from blood, obtained in a trial of the OX40 agonist ivuxolimab.

The CDR3 bases are TGTGCCAGCAGCAAATCGACAGGGGAGGGCACTGAAGCTTTCTTT. It encodes CASSKSTGEGTEAFF. V is TRBV4-2 and J is TRBJ1-1; 8 nucleotides match TRBD1. Germline V lookup: CDR1 LGHNA, CDR2 YNFKEQ. The CDR3 is 15 residues long. J was trimmed by 4 bases and V by 5 bases; bases with no gene match: 9.